One and the same sample provided the 5 T cell receptor beta chains below, sequenced in a study of Ad26.COV2.S vaccination and SARS-CoV-2 variants. Specified treatment: some 19 received Ad26.COV2.S at low or high dose, single or two shots; a few received placebo; per-sample allocation not given. Repertoires come from day 63 after the first vaccine or placebo injection. TCRdb's copy holds only in-frame clones and misses some; the assay was immunoSEQ multiplex PCR. The data contain roughly 330,000 clones, almost 90% of them singletons. Material: peripheral blood, obtained in a trial of Ad26.COV2.S vaccine versus placebo. These TCRs come from a person aged 18 to 59 who received the Ad26.COV2.S COVID-19 vaccine or a placebo.

The chain recombines TRBV5-1 with TRBJ2-1; the D call may be TRBD1 or TRBD2 (6 bases each). Germline V gives CDR1 SGHRS, CDR2 YFSETQ. Trimming left V 1 base short and J 10 bases short, with 12 bases between. The CDR3 contains 13 residues. CDR3 sequence (DNA): TGCGCCAGCAGCTTGCAAGGGGGGTCCGAGCAGTTCTTC. Translating it yields CASSLQGGSEQFF.

The chain recombines TRBV6-5 with TRBJ1-1; TRBD1 matches 10 bases. From germline, CDR1 is MNHEY and CDR2 SVGAGI. V shed 6 bases and J 1 base; nucleotides not matched to a gene: 2. The CDR3 is made up of 14 amino acids. The CDR3 DNA is TGTGCCAGCAGGGACAGGGGGGGGAACACTGAAGCTTTCTTT. Amino acid sequence: CASRDRGGNTEAFF.

V usage is TRBV11-2 and J usage is TRBJ1-1, with TRBD1 as a possible D gene (5 bases). The CDR3 loop spans 14 amino acids. V dropped 4 bases and J dropped 1 base, with 10 bases sitting between them. CDR1 SGHAT and CDR2 FQNNGV come from the germline V gene. This chain's CDR3 is CASSSSGGNTEAFF. As DNA, the CDR3 is TGTGCCAGCAGCTCGAGTGGGGGGAACACTGAAGCTTTCTTT.

V and J are TRBV7-6 and TRBJ1-5, with D unresolved. The germline CDR1 and CDR2 sequences are SGHVS and FNYEAQ. Trimming cost V 3 bases and J 8 bases, with 20 bases left between them. This CDR3 is 16 amino acids long. CDR3 loop: CASSFSPKGSREPQHF. The CDR3 DNA follows: TGTGCCAGCAGCTTTAGCCCGAAGGGATCCCGGGAGCCCCAGCATTTT. The full variable domain, rest sourced from reference TRBV7-6 and TRBJ1-5, is GAGVSQSPRYKVTKRGQDVALRCDPISGHVSLYWYRQALGQGPEFLTYFNYEAQQDKSGLPNDRFSAERPEGSISTLTIQRTEQRDSAMYRCASSFSPKGSREPQHFGDGTRLSIL.

The V call is TRBV6-1, the J call TRBJ2-7; 7 positions match TRBD2. The CDR3 has 14 residues. V trimming: 1 base; J trimming: 4 bases; junction bases outside the gene matches: 4. The V gene's germline CDR1 is MNHNS and CDR2 SASEGT. CDR3 sequence: CASSEEGGVYEQYV. The CDR3 nucleotides read TGTGCCAGCAGTGAAGAGGGAGGGGTGTACGAGCAGTACGTC.